This T cell receptor beta chain was observed in a study of shared clonotypes between healthy human individuals. Trimming pared 2 bases from V and 4 bases from J, leaving 4 bases between. Germline CDR1 and CDR2: SGHTA and FQGNSA. This CDR3 has 12 residues. Study results and caveats: Enrolling few donors narrowed the genetic and exposure-history diversity that was represented. When compared with the clonotypes that were shared by all four sorted-subset donors, the non-shared clonotypes turned out to have lower generation probabilities. As a rule, naive subsets had a larger estimated richness than memory subsets.

A note on this clone: Its antigen is undetermined.

Some 30,000 T cell genomes, or about 0.2 ug DNA, went into the sorted-subset replicate PCRs. This table comes from immunoSEQ multiplex PCR, and its TCRdb copy is limited to in-frame clones, with some not included. The data show approximately 1.5 million clones, under 99% seen once. This sequence joins TRBV7-2 and TRBJ2-3, with unresolved D. This sequence originates from a young man in good health. Sequencing used naive CD4+ T cells sorted from blood. This sample's subset: CD45RA+ positively selected. The DNA for the CDR3 is TGTGCCAGCAGCTTAATCTCAGATACGCAGTATTTT. It translates to CASSLISDTQYF. Full variable domain (missing parts from reference TRBV7-2 and TRBJ2-3): GAGVSQSPSNKVTEKGKDVELRCDPISGHTALYWYRQSLGQGLEFLIYFQGNSAPDKSGLPSDRFSAERTGGSVSTLTIQRTQQEDSAVYLCASSLISDTQYFGPGTRLTVL.